Sequencing of this T cell receptor beta chain was carried out in a study of shared clonotypes between healthy human individuals. Positively selected for CCR7, the CD45RO-negative cells used as naive CD8 cells excluded terminally differentiated effector memory CD45RA+ cells. Sequenced by immunoSEQ multiplex PCR; TCRdb stores in-frame clones only, minus some. Among roughly 570,000 clones listed, 98% were seen once. The CDR3 contains 12 residues. Germline lookup yields CDR1 SQVTM and CDR2 ANQGSEA. J was trimmed by 7 bases and V by 5 bases; bases with no gene match: 2. V usage is TRBV29-1 and J usage is TRBJ1-2, with 12 bases aligning to TRBD1. This sequence was found in a man younger than 45 in good health. The source material was naive CD8+ T cells sorted from blood. The CDR3 protein is CSVPGQGAGYTF. The CDR3 nucleotides are TGCAGCGTTCCGGGACAGGGGGCTGGCTACACCTTC. Combining the CDR3 with reference TRBV29-1 and TRBJ1-2 gives the whole variable domain SAVISQKPSRDICQRGTSLTIQCQVDSQVTMMFWYRQQPGQSLTLIATANQGSEATYESGFVIDKFPISRPNLTFSTLTVSNMSPEDSSIYLCSVPGQGAGYTFGSGTRLTVV.